A selection of T cell receptor beta chains follows, all from one sample in a study of shared clonotypes between healthy human individuals. The protocol was immunoSEQ multiplex PCR, while the TCRdb copy is restricted to in-frame clones and leaves out a portion. The table includes 2.3 million or so clones, 85% to 95% detected once. Sequenced sample: naive CD4+ T cells from PBMCs. The receptors were sampled from a young man in good health. Some clones in this sample may be carry-over from other donors' samples. CDR3s include the opening cysteine and the closing phenylalanine or tryptophan. The D gene is left open where the match is weak.

CDR3 protein: CASSLNPSGSMSHEQYF
CDR3 DNA: TGTGCCAGCAGCTTAAACCCTAGCGGGAGTATGTCCCACGAGCAGTACTTC
V gene: TRBV7-3
D gene: TRBD2
J gene: TRBJ2-7

CDR3 protein: CASSRQQGAGYEQYF
CDR3 DNA: TGTGCCAGCAGCCGACAACAGGGGGCGGGCTACGAGCAGTACTTC
V gene: TRBV9
D gene: TRBD1
J gene: TRBJ2-7

CDR3 protein: CASSQDPTEARAGYTF
CDR3 DNA: TGTGCCAGCAGCCAAGATCCCACGGAAGCAAGGGCCGGCTACACCTTC
V gene: TRBV14
D gene: NA
J gene: TRBJ1-2

CDR3 protein: CASSRIPTGGFYGYTF
CDR3 DNA: TGTGCCAGCAGCCGAATCCCGACAGGAGGTTTCTATGGCTACACCTTC
V gene: TRBV7-9
D gene: NA
J gene: TRBJ1-2

CDR3 protein: CASSQVGRNEQFF
CDR3 DNA: TGTGCCAGCAGCCAAGTGGGGAGAAATGAGCAGTTCTTC
V gene: TRBV11-3
D gene: NA
J gene: TRBJ2-1

CDR3 protein: CSVGTSTDTQYF
CDR3 DNA: TGCAGCGTTGGGACGAGCACAGATACGCAGTATTTT
V gene: TRBV29-1
D gene: NA
J gene: TRBJ2-3

CDR3 protein: CASRTSGRSYEQYF
CDR3 DNA: TGTGCCAGCAGGACATCCGGGAGATCCTACGAGCAGTACTTC
V gene: TRBV6-5
D gene: NA
J gene: TRBJ2-7

CDR3 protein: CASSPNPGDTQYF
CDR3 DNA: TGTGCCAGCTCACCAAATCCAGGAGATACGCAGTATTTT
V gene: TRBV18
D gene: NA
J gene: TRBJ2-3

CDR3 protein: CASSYSERDYTGELFF
CDR3 DNA: TGTGCCAGCAGTTACTCGGAGCGGGATTACACCGGGGAGCTGTTTTTT
V gene: TRBV6-5
D gene: TRBD2
J gene: TRBJ2-2

CDR3 protein: CASSKQGDLTNEKLFF
CDR3 DNA: TGCGCCAGCAGCAAACAGGGGGATTTAACTAATGAAAAACTGTTTTTT
V gene: TRBV5-1
D gene: TRBD1
J gene: TRBJ1-4

CDR3 protein: CASSPGKGWGDEQFF
CDR3 DNA: TGTGCCAGCAGCCCGGGGAAAGGGTGGGGCGATGAGCAGTTCTTC
V gene: TRBV7-9
D gene: NA
J gene: TRBJ2-1

CDR3 protein: CASRASFSSYNEQFF
CDR3 DNA: TGTGCCAGCCGTGCAAGCTTTAGCTCCTACAATGAGCAGTTCTTC
V gene: TRBV7-9
D gene: NA
J gene: TRBJ2-1

CDR3 protein: CALGGSHDGYTF
CDR3 DNA: TGTGCCTTGGGGGGGTCCCACGATGGCTACACCTTC
V gene: TRBV28
D gene: NA
J gene: TRBJ1-2

CDR3 protein: CASSALRNTEAFF
CDR3 DNA: TGCGCCAGCAGCGCCCTACGGAACACTGAAGCTTTCTTT
V gene: TRBV4-1
D gene: NA
J gene: TRBJ1-1

CDR3 protein: CASSEGSYEQYF
CDR3 DNA: TGTGCCAGCAGTGAAGGGTCCTACGAGCAGTACTTC
V gene: TRBV6-1
D gene: NA
J gene: TRBJ2-7

CDR3 protein: CASSSQGEITEAFF
CDR3 DNA: TGTGCCAGCAGCTCACAGGGGGAGATCACTGAAGCTTTCTTT
V gene: TRBV7-2
D gene: TRBD1
J gene: TRBJ1-1

CDR3 protein: CASSSQAGQVNSGANVLTF
CDR3 DNA: TGTGCCAGCAGCTCCCAAGCAGGACAGGTGAACTCTGGGGCCAACGTCCTGACTTTC
V gene: TRBV7-9
D gene: TRBD1
J gene: TRBJ2-6